The rows below give T cell receptor beta chains drawn from one sample of a study of T cell repertoires in cytomegalovirus infection. Which antigens these TCRs recognize remains unknown. TCRdb re-called the reads through MiXCR, storing one row per CDR3 protein. The sample yields fewer than 1,000,000 distinct CDR3 sequences, 30% to 40% seen once. This specimen consisted of cultured CD8+ T cells from PBMCs, obtained from culture after CMV antigen stimulation. Source of these receptors: a human donor in good health (CMV status not recorded). Some clones in this sample may be carry-over from other donors' samples. CDR3s include the opening cysteine and the closing phenylalanine or tryptophan. A D gene is named only where the DNA matches it firmly. Size is omitted from some rows. Given values are once, few, many or a class for expanded clones.

d_gene,v_gene,abundance,j_gene,CDR3nt,CDR3aa
.,TRBV4-1,few,TRBJ1-5,TGCGCCAGCAGCCAAGAATGGGACAATCAGCCCCAGCATTTT,CASSQEWDNQPQHF
.,TRBV7-2,many,TRBJ1-3,TGTGCCAGCAGCTTAAACAGAATACACTCTGGAAACACCATATATTTT,CASSLNRIHSGNTIYF
TRBD1,TRBV7-8,many,TRBJ2-1,TGTGCCAGCAGCTCGGACAGGGCGAATGAGCAGTTCTTC,CASSSDRANEQFF
.,TRBV7-2,many,TRBJ2-3,TGTGCCAGCAGCTTAGATGCCAGGAGCACAGATACGCAGTATTTT,CASSLDARSTDTQYF
.,TRBV6-9,few,TRBJ1-4,TGTGCCAGCAGTTACGACAGCGGACCAACTAATGAAAAACTGTTTTTT,CASSYDSGPTNEKLFF
TRBD1,TRBV5-1,few,TRBJ1-2,TGCGCCAGCAGCGGAATAACAGGGGGCGGAGGCTACACCTTC,CASSGITGGGGYTF
.,TRBV7-2,many,TRBJ1-2,TGTGCCAGCAGTAGGGGGGATAGGCAGGGTGGCTATGGCTACACCTTC,CASSRGDRQGGYGYTF
TRBD2,TRBV6-2/TRBV6-3,.,TRBJ2-1,TGTGCCAGAAATCTAGCGGGGGGGCTCTATGAGCAGTTCTTC,CARNLAGGLYEQFF
.,TRBV4-1,once,TRBJ2-4,TGCGCCAGCAGCCAAGATTTCGGGGGCGCGGTCAAAAACATTCAGTACTTC,CASSQDFGGAVKNIQYF
.,TRBV20-1,.,TRBJ2-1,TGCAGTGCGATTTTTTTGTCCTCCTACAATGAGCAGTTCTTC,CSAIFLSSYNEQFF
TRBD1,TRBV6-5,.,TRBJ1-4,TGTGCCAGCAGTTACTCGTCGGGACAGGGCTTTGACACTAATGAAAAACTGTTTTTT,CASSYSSGQGFDTNEKLFF
.,TRBV6-1,many,TRBJ1-6,TGTGCCAGCAGTCCCCCGGGCACAGATTCACCCCTCCACTTT,CASSPPGTDSPLHF
.,TRBV12-5,.,TRBJ2-7,TGTGCTAGTGGTTTGACCCCGGACAGAGCCTACGAGCAGTACTTC,CASGLTPDRAYEQYF
TRBD2,TRBV6-2/TRBV6-3,few,TRBJ2-3,TGTGCCAGCAGCGAGACTAGCGGGGGGACCCCCCGAGATACGCAGTATTTT,CASSETSGGTPRDTQYF
TRBD2,TRBV7-8,many,TRBJ2-2,TGTGCCAGCAGCCAACCGACGGGGGGGACCGGGGAGCTGTTTTTT,CASSQPTGGTGELFF
TRBD2,TRBV5-6,few,TRBJ2-1,TGTGCCAGCAGCAAAGCCGGGACTAGCGGGGTTGGGTCTGAGCAGTTCTTC,CASSKAGTSGVGSEQFF
.,TRBV7-6,few,TRBJ2-3,TGTGCTAGCAGCAGAACGGGTAGCGGTCTAGATACGCAGTATTTT,CASSRTGSGLDTQYF
TRBD2,TRBV7-2,many,TRBJ2-1,TGTGCCAGCAGCTTATTGAGCGGGGGATCCTACAATGAGCAGTTCTTC,CASSLLSGGSYNEQFF
TRBD1,TRBV12-3/TRBV12-4,.,TRBJ1-2,TGTGCCAGCAGTACCTCGGGACAGGCCCACGGCTACACCTTC,CASSTSGQAHGYTF
.,TRBV7-8,few,TRBJ2-2,TGTGCCAGCAGCTTAGTTCCTCTGACTCCTTCGGCCGGGGAGCTGTTTTTT,CASSLVPLTPSAGELFF
.,TRBV6-1,.,TRBJ1-5,TGTGCCAGCAATCCCGGGGGCGGTTCCAATCAGCCCCAGCATTTT,CASNPGGGSNQPQHF